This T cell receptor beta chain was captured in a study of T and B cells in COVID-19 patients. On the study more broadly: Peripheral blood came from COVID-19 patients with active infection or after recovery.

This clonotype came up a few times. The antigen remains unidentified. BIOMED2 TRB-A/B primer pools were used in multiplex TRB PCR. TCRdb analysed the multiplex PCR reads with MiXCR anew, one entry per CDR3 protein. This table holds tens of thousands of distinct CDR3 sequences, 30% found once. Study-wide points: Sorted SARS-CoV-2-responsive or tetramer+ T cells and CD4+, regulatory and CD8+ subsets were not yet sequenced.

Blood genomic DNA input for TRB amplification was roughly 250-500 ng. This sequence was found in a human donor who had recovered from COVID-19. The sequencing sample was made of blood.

CDR3 region: CASSETVNTDTQYF. Here the CDR3 DNA reads TGCGCCAGCAGCGAGACAGTGAACACAGATACGCAGTATTTT. The chain is built from TRBV10-1 and TRBJ2-3, with D possibly being TRBD1 (5 bases). The CDR3 has 14 residues. Trimming took 6 bases from V and 2 from J, leaving 12 bases between them. CDR1 and CDR2 from the germline V gene are WNHNN and SYGVQD (reference sequence).